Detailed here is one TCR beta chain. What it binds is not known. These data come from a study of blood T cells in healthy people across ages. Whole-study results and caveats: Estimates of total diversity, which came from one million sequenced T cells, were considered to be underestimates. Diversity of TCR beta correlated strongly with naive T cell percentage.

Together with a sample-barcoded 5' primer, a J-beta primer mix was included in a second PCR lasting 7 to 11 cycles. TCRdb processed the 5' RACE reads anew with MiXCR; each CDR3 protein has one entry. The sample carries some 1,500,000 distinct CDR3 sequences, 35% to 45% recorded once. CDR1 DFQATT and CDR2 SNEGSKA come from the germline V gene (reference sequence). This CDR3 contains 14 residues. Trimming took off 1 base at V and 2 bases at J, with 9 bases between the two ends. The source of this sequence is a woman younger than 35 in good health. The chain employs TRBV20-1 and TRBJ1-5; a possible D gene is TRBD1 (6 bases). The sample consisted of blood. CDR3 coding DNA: TGCAGTGCTAGAGCGGGGGCTGGCAATCAGCCCCAGCATTTT. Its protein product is CSARAGAGNQPQHF.